This T cell receptor (beta chain) appears in the sequencing data of a study of memory CD4+ T cells and cytomegalovirus serostatus. Study-level background: Of the healthy Belgian adults, fewer than 10 were CMV seropositive and about two dozen seronegative. Study observations and caveats: Each of roughly 65 CMV-associated TCRbeta sequences occurred in one to five individuals. Median bootstrapped AUC for CMV status was about 0.94 originally, approximately 0.9 US-trained.

The CDR3 spans 17 residues. Germline CDR1 and CDR2: SGDLS and YYNGEE. V was pared by 0 bases and J by 2 bases, with 6 bases of the junction left unmatched. Authors' processing steps: Out-of-frame sequences were removed, leaving 2 million to 2.5 million distinct TCRbeta sequences. Here immunoSEQ multiplex PCR was the method, and the copy in TCRdb shows in-frame clones only, minus some. V, J and clone size are those of that table, while D and trimming were read from the DNA. This table has 25,000 to 35,000 clones, around four fifths appearing once. This clone was seen more than once but under ten times. No antigen is known for it. The sort gate was single viable CD3+CD4+CD8-CD45RO+ cells for memory CD4+ T cells.

The receptor's source is an adult in good health and CMV-seronegative. Some clones in this sample may be carry-over from other donors' samples. The specimen sequenced was memory CD4+ T cells from blood. V gene TRBV9 combines with J gene TRBJ1-3; 9 bases fit TRBD1. CDR3 DNA: TGTGCCAGCAGCGTAGAACAGGGGGCCAGACCTGGAAACACCATATATTTT. It translates to CASSVEQGARPGNTIYF.